The clone carrying this T cell receptor (beta chain) showed up just a few times. The antigen is unknown. One junction end does not reproduce the germline sequence, and a read error may be involved. This sample stems from a study of cytomegalovirus exposure and HLA in healthy donors. Whole-study findings and limits: Cytomegalovirus association was listed for around 180 TCR beta chains. Later on, a genetic analysis was performed. It linked a missense variant in DCLRE1C with V- and J-gene trimming of TCR beta. The number of N-insertions in an Asian-associated ancestry cluster was reportedly below the approximately 600-donor mean in a later analysis. In vitro checks showed that a few CMV-associated chains really do target CMV antigens.

Primers: 60 Vbeta forward and 13 Jbeta reverse. Method: immunoSEQ multiplex PCR; TCRdb's copy keeps in-frame clones and lacks some. The table includes approximately 100,000 clones, 69% detected once. Germline V lookup: CDR1 SGHTA, CDR2 FQGTGA. The CDR3 sequence is 14 residues long. Sequenced sample: PBMCs. The chain links TRBV7-3 to TRBJ2-5; 7 bases align to TRBD2. The TCR sequence derives from a woman between 65 and 79 years old in good health and CMV-seropositive. The CDR3 sequence is CASSLTATSSRSYF. As DNA, the CDR3 is TGTGCCAGCAGTTTAACTGCGACTAGCAGCCGCTCTTACTTC. The full variable domain, rest sourced from reference TRBV7-3 and TRBJ2-5, is GAGVSQTPSNKVTEKGKYVELRCDPISGHTALYWYRQSLGQGPEFLIYFQGTGAADDSGLPNDRFFAVRPEGSVSTLKIQRTERGDSAVYLCASSLTATSSRSYFGPGTRLLVL.